The clone carrying this T cell receptor beta chain was recorded a few times. Authors of the study amplified TCR beta CDR3 regions from RNA transcripts. Carried out on the TCR CDR3, a first-round RT-PCR used the HTBI primer set. TCRdb reanalysed the multiplex PCR reads using MiXCR and keeps one entry per CDR3 protein. The sample consists of around 500,000 distinct CDR3 sequences, 14% of them appearing once. V lost 0 bases, J lost 4 bases, and 10 bases lay in between. Germline V gene sequence: CDR1 MGHRA, CDR2 YSYEKL. The CDR3 consists of 14 residues. Stability of Graves' hyperthyroidism was defined as absent ophthalmopathy progression within 18 months. These data are taken from a study of T cells in Graves' hyperthyroidism and ophthalmopathy.

The sequence was obtained from a woman in her thirties or forties with Graves' hyperthyroidism. The J gene is TRBJ2-7, the V gene TRBV4-1; no clear D gene. Specimen: blood. The CDR3 DNA is TGCGCCAGCAGCCAAGATGTTTGGCTTTACGAGCAGTACTTC. Translation gives CASSQDVWLYEQYF.